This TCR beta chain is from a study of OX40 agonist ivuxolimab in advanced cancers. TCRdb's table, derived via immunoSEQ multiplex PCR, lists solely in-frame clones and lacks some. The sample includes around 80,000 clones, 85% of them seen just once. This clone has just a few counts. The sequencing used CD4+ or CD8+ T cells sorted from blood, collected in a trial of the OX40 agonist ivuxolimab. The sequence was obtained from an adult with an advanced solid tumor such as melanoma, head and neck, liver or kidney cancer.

This CDR3 is CASTGDSGYEQFF. The CDR3 nucleotides read TGTGCCAGCACGGGGGACAGCGGATATGAGCAGTTCTTC. The gene calls are TRBV2 and TRBJ2-1, with a weak D call TRBD1 (7 bases). CDR1 is SNHLY, CDR2 FYNNEI, per germline. The CDR3 is made up of 13 amino acids. Trimming cost V 7 bases and J 8 bases, with 15 bases left between them.